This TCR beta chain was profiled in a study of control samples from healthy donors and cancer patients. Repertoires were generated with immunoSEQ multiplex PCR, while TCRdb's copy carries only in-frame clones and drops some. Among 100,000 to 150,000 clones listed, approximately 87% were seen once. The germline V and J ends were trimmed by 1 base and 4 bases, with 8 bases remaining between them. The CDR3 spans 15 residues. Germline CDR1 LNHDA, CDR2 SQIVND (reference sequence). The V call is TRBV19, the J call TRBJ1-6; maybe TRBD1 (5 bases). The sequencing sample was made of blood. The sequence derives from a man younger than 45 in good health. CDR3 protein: CASSIGDGYNSPLHF. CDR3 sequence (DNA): TGTGCCAGTAGTATAGGGGACGGATATAATTCACCCCTCCACTTT. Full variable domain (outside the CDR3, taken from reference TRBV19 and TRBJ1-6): DGGITQSPKYLFRKEGQNVTLSCEQNLNHDAMYWYRQDPGQGLRLIYYSQIVNDFQKGDIAEGYSVSREKKESFPLTVTSAQKNPTAFYLCASSIGDGYNSPLHFGNGTRLTVT.